This T cell receptor beta chain was sequenced for a study of T cell responses to AZD1222 COVID-19 vaccine. Broader study findings: The study reported that nearly half of spike-specific TCRs target unmutated variant regions. The donor cohort was predominantly white British with a female majority, and clonal diversity may have been underestimated.

As regards this clone: Its antigen is currently unknown.

The method was immunoSEQ multiplex PCR; TCRdb's version includes in-frame clones alone and lacks a portion of them. The sample consists of 130,000 or so clones, 85% to 95% of them appearing once. Germline V gene data show CDR1 as LNHDA and CDR2 as SQIVND (reference sequence). CDR3 length: 14 residues. Trimming took off 4 bases at V and 7 bases at J, with 11 bases between the two ends. Here the sequenced sample was peripheral blood, taken on day 0 of AZD1222 vaccination. This receptor was taken from an adult in good health. The J gene is TRBJ1-6, the V gene TRBV19; no clear D. DNA for the CDR3: TGTGCCAGTAGTAACGGGGTGGGGAATTCACCCCTCCACTTT. This gives the protein CASSNGVGNSPLHF.